This T cell receptor beta chain was recovered during a study of early T cells in non-severe SARS-CoV-2 infection. Study-level information: Sequenced bulk RNA came from whole blood that was unsorted, and chains were unpaired.

Individual cDNA molecules received unique molecular identifiers during library preparation. Each CDR3 protein gets one entry after TCRdb re-called the 5' RACE reads with MiXCR. The data hold 30,000 to 35,000 distinct CDR3 sequences, with approximately 4.6% observed a single time. This clonotype was seen a handful of times. Looked up from germline, CDR1 is LGHDT and CDR2 is YNNKEL (reference sequence). Trimming at V came to 0 bases and at J to 2 bases, leaving 5 bases not matched to a gene. CDR3 length: 16 amino acids. This chain joins TRBV3-1 and TRBJ2-3; 7 positions agree with TRBD1. The source is an adult who was a healthcare worker with PCR-confirmed SARS-CoV-2 infection or an uninfected control (not recorded which). Material: whole blood. CDR3 region: CASSQERGGHTDTQYF. The CDR3 nucleotides read TGTGCCAGCAGCCAAGAGAGAGGGGGCCACACAGATACGCAGTATTTT.